This TCR beta chain derives from a study of T cells in tumors after PD-1 blockade. Across the study: During anti-PD-1 treatment, some patients continued daily vismodegib 150 mg. Study-wide results and limits: Some novel exhausted tumor clones appeared in pre-treatment blood, suggesting peripheral recruitment.

As regards this clone: Its target is not known.

The germline gives CDR1 LNHDA, CDR2 SQIVND (reference sequence). This CDR3 contains 16 residues. Trimming at V came to 5 bases and at J to 3 bases, leaving 7 bases not matched to a gene. TCRdb keeps only in-frame clones here, not all; method: immunoSEQ multiplex PCR. The top ten clones hold more than 20% of a sample with around 21,000 clones, over 75% of them seen once. This TCR came from a human donor with advanced basal cell or squamous cell carcinoma (not recorded which). The sample here was PBMCs, taken after anti-PD-1 therapy. This chain connects TRBV19 to TRBJ2-7; the match to TRBD2 covers 13 bases. The CDR3 protein is CASSPERTSGGYEQYF. In DNA, the CDR3 is TGTGCCAGTAGTCCGGAGCGGACTAGCGGGGGCTACGAGCAGTACTTC.